This T cell receptor (beta chain) was identified in a study of shared clonotypes between healthy human individuals (dated by TCRdb to about 2020). Study-wide context: A couple of women and a few men aged 18 to 49 years were included in the cohort. Blood TCR repertoires of several healthy adults were deeply sequenced to estimate repertoire size and the extent of clonotype sharing between individuals. For each donor, CD4 naive and CD4 memory were each given three plates, CD8 naive was given two plates, and CD8 memory was given one plate. To increase sequencing depth and limit assay-specific biases, TCR repertoire library preparation and sequencing were carried out by different laboratories using diverse techniques. Between about 0.94 and 10 billion PBMCs per donor were obtained by leukapheresis. Findings and caveats that apply to the study as a whole: Higher generation probabilities were observed for clonotypes shared by all four sorted-subset donors than for non-shared clonotypes. Based on pairwise subsampling, the degree of clonotype sharing among donors was expected to be affected by sequencing depth. Even with the large sequencing depth, rarefaction of the sorted-subset datasets indicated that sequencing was incomplete. About 5% of naive CD4, 3% to 3.5% of naive CD8, 2.3% of memory CD4, and approximately 0.39% of memory CD8 clonotypes were shared across a few donors. Estimated clonotype richness was generally larger for naive than for memory subsets. Only blood was sampled, and tissue TCR repertoires likely differ from those in blood. Because the study included only a small number of donors, the genetic and exposure-history diversity represented was limited.

Healthy HIV-negative adults with no recently reported acute infections or vaccinations were included as donors. Every donor was a Caucasian adult residing in Nashville, Tennessee, USA. CD4+ T cells were enriched by magnetic negative selection, after which naive cells were positively selected on CD45RA and the negative fraction was taken as the memory subset. After blood collection by leukapheresis, PBMCs were isolated using Ficoll-Histopaque density gradient centrifugation and then cryopreserved in the vapor phase of liquid nitrogen. Analytical flow cytometry was used to check the purity and quantity of every magnetically sorted T cell population. From each sorted fraction, genomic DNA was isolated and quantified by UV absorbance on a Nanodrop 2000c. TCR CDR3 regions were amplified from genomic DNA by multiplex PCR using the deep immunoSEQ assay. For each cell subset, the extracted genomic DNA was distributed evenly across all wells of several immunoSEQ 96-well plates, and each plate served as one replicate. For sorted subsets, each replicate PCR was loaded with approximately 190 ng genomic DNA, equivalent to about 30,000 T cell genomes. Purified libraries were quantified with a Qubit 3.0 fluorometer, sized on a Bioanalyzer 2100, and re-quantified with the KAPA Library Quantification kit. A separate single-read 150-cycle Illumina NextSeq 550 flow cell was used to sequence each immunoSEQ 96-well plate. The study's own analysis went as follows. Because only junctional sequences without quality scores were contained in the immunoSEQ output, filtering matching that applied to full-length reads could not be performed. Sequences were annotated with PyIR, a Python wrapper for IgBLAST v1.9, and V/J genes and CDR3 were assigned using IMGT germline references. Reads were removed for weak V/J assignments (E-value above 1e-6), missing CDR3, stop codons, out-of-frame junctions, or ambiguous translated residues. V3J clonotypes were defined as sequences sharing an identical inferred V gene, J gene, and CDR3 amino acid sequence. Percentage overlap between repertoires was computed as shared unique clonotypes divided by the size of the smaller repertoire. Three approaches were used to assess repertoire richness: RTK rarefaction, the Chao1 estimator, and Recon v2.1 estimates of unobserved clonotypes. Generation probabilities were computed with OLGA for all TCRbeta clonotypes obtained by the gDNA method from several donors. TCRdb limited this immuneACCESS table to in-frame rearrangements with V and J called. A share of clones is missing; checked studies link under half to unresolved V genes, and the rest is unexplained. That table furnishes V, J and clone size, whereas the DNA furnished D and trimming. The table for this sample lists about 1.5 million clones; approximately 96% of them were counted only once. Jointly, the top ten make up roughly 1.2% of the sample.

Remarks on this clone: Its antigen remains undetermined. Base qualities are not provided; no much larger clone lies one nucleotide away.

Cut back by 4 bases and 6 bases, the V and J ends lie 10 bases apart. According to the germline V gene, CDR1 reads SGHDN and CDR2 reads FVKESK. The CDR3 covers 13 residues, taking in both the cysteine and the phenylalanine. Left in the record is the CDR3 DNA by itself, 39 bases read in frame from the first base. The receptor was isolated from a man aged 25 to 45 in good health. Recombination joined TRBV14 with TRBJ2-1; a tentative D call is TRBD2 (6 bases match). Sequencing was performed on naive CD4+ T cells sorted from blood. Taken with the paper, the label for cell subset or site translates to: CD45RA+ positively selected. Here is the DNA: TGTGCCAGCAGCCCGACTAGTTTCAATGAGCAGTTCTTC. Its translation reads: CASSPTSFNEQFF.